The 6 T cell receptor beta chains listed next were all sequenced from one sample in a study of beta chain features in type 1 diabetes. Every isolated RNA sample was fully reverse transcribed, so sequencing captured expressed TCRB transcripts. The assay was immunoSEQ multiplex PCR, and TCRdb's table has in-frame clones only and misses some. The sample has about 340,000 clones, approximately 8% seen once. The material sequenced was central memory CD4+ T cells from blood. The receptor source for this set is a woman younger than 30 in good health.

This clone was counted between two and nine times. The gene calls are TRBV11-1 and TRBJ2-2; no firm D call. The V gene's germline CDR1 is SGHAT and CDR2 FQDESV (reference sequence). Trimming left V 1 base short and J 2 bases short, with 8 bases between. CDR3 length: 15 amino acids. The chain's CDR3 is CASSLEPSNTGELFF. DNA for the CDR3: TGTGCCAGCAGCTTAGAGCCTTCAAACACCGGGGAGCTGTTTTTT.

This clone was observed a handful of times. The chain links TRBV10-3 to TRBJ2-1; 13 nucleotides line up with TRBD2. After removal of 0 bases from V and 3 bases from J, the junction contained 8 bases not matched to a gene. From germline, CDR1 is ENHRY and CDR2 SYGVKD. The CDR3 length is 19 residues. CDR3 in amino acids: CAISESPGLAGPHYNEQFF. CDR3 bases: TGTGCCATCAGTGAGTCCCCGGGACTAGCGGGACCCCACTACAATGAGCAGTTCTTC.

The chain employs TRBV19 and TRBJ1-2, with 11 bases that match TRBD1. The CDR3 runs 15 residues. V gave up 5 bases and J gave up 4 bases; unmatched junction bases: 6. CDR1 is LNHDA and CDR2 is SQIVND in the germline V gene (reference sequence). The CDR3 loop reads CASSDGQGAGYGYTF. The CDR3 DNA reads as TGTGCCAGTAGTGACGGACAGGGGGCCGGCTATGGCTACACCTTC.

The chain recombines TRBV11-1 with TRBJ2-1; a possible D gene is TRBD1 (5 bases). V was trimmed by 5 bases and J by 0 bases, leaving 11 bases between them. Germline V gives CDR1 SGHAT, CDR2 FQDESV (reference sequence). The CDR3 extends over 15 amino acids. Here the CDR3 DNA reads TGTGCCAGCAGCATGCAGGGTTTCTCCTACAATGAGCAGTTCTTC. It encodes CASSMQGFSYNEQFF.

V and J are TRBV7-6 and TRBJ1-1; D not resolved. Trimming shortened V by 2 bases and J by 3 bases, and 10 bases separated the two germline ends. Germline assignment: CDR1 SGHVS and CDR2 FNYEAQ. This CDR3 is 14 amino acids long. The CDR3 coding sequence is TGTGCCAGCAGCTTACAAGGTGTGTACACTGAAGCTTTCTTT. Protein product: CASSLQGVYTEAFF. Looking up the rest from reference TRBV7-6 and TRBJ1-1 gives the full variable domain: GAGVSQSPRYKVTKRGQDVALRCDPISGHVSLYWYRQALGQGPEFLTYFNYEAQQDKSGLPNDRFSAERPEGSISTLTIQRTEQRDSAMYRCASSLQGVYTEAFFGQGTRLTVV.

The chain has TRBV5-1 and TRBJ2-2; no definite D call. CDR3 length equals 13 residues. Germline CDR1 and CDR2: SGHRS and YFSETQ. Trimming cost V 4 bases and J 1 base, with 5 bases left between them. CDR3 bases: TGCGCCAGCAGCGCCTTGAACACCGGGGAGCTGTTTTTT. It codes for CASSALNTGELFF.